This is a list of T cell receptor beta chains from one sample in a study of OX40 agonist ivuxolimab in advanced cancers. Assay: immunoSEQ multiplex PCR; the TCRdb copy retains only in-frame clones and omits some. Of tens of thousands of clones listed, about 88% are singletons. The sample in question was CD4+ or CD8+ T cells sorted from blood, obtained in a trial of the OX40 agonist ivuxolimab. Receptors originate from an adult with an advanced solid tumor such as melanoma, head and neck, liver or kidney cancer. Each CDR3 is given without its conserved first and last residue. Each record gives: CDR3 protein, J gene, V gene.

ASSQGTTSSYEAF TRBJ1-1 TRBV4-1
ASSFGGLPWEAQH TRBJ1-5 TRBV5-6
AMSGDHSYNEQF TRBJ2-1 TRBV7-9
ATAKDSLPNNEQF TRBJ2-1 TRBV6-1
ASSLLALTTGELF TRBJ2-2 TRBV27
ASESDTSNQPQH TRBJ1-5 TRBV19
ASSLSSGYGNIQY TRBJ2-4 TRBV27
ASSNGVAGGEQY TRBJ2-7 TRBV5-4
ASSIPPGNTEAF TRBJ1-1 TRBV19
ASSDGRGAGANVLT TRBJ2-6 TRBV6-1
ASSPPLGQREADAEAF TRBJ1-1 TRBV7-9
ASGTGRGGFNEQF TRBJ2-1 TRBV12-5
ASSVERDTQY TRBJ2-3 TRBV9
ASGKLGREQF TRBJ2-1 TRBV9
ASSYTANTEAF TRBJ1-1 TRBV6-5
ASSCTQTSQSRANVLT TRBJ2-6 TRBV19
ASSSNSYEQY TRBJ2-7 TRBV28
ASSHLKRESTDTQY TRBJ2-3 TRBV27
ASRGQGNSNQPQH TRBJ1-5 TRBV6-5
ASYGSWNTIY TRBJ1-3 TRBV6-5
ASSLLAHPQTDTQY TRBJ2-3 TRBV5-1
ASSLAPNQPQH TRBJ1-5 TRBV7-8
ASSVAGTEFYEQY TRBJ2-7 TRBV9
ASSDGRGTPQETQY TRBJ2-5 TRBV2
ASSLNRGSGPFVPEAF TRBJ1-1 TRBV7-2
ASSVTTSYGYT TRBJ1-2 TRBV9
ASSEWMRDNNEQF TRBJ2-1 TRBV10-2
ASTFFGTGGLNTEAF TRBJ1-1 TRBV5-4
ASSHSAASSYEQY TRBJ2-7 TRBV4-1
AWRPAGLSYEQY TRBJ2-7 TRBV30
SVEEPGSHRDEAF TRBJ1-1 TRBV29-1
ASSVAGAADTQY TRBJ2-3 TRBV6-5
SGRGTSGFYNEQF TRBJ2-1 TRBV29-1
ASSFSENEKLF TRBJ1-4 TRBV6-5
ASSWSGKHPEQF TRBJ2-1 TRBV19
ASSPADAGYQETQY TRBJ2-5 TRBV28
ASSGPSFPGGNQPQH TRBJ1-5 TRBV7-9
ASSASRADNQPQH TRBJ1-5 TRBV9
ASSLDRTYEQY TRBJ2-7 TRBV5-1
ASSSSRGTSYEQY TRBJ2-7 TRBV7-9
ASSSGFQETQY TRBJ2-5 TRBV19
ASSMTYSSSYNEQF TRBJ2-1 TRBV27
ASSVGPDETNEKLF TRBJ1-4 TRBV9
ASSFTSGTTGNQPQH TRBJ1-5 TRBV27
ASSREGTGGYQPQH TRBJ1-5 TRBV19
ASSVDTGGSSYEQY TRBJ2-7 TRBV9
ASSQDLAGLLVEQY NA TRBV4-3
ATQGEGGRDIQY TRBJ2-4 TRBV15
ASSYKNIQY TRBJ2-4 TRBV27
ASSEGPGLYEQY TRBJ2-7 TRBV6-1
ASSSYGVDDEQY TRBJ2-7 TRBV7-6
ASSFGLAVYNEQF TRBJ2-1 TRBV9
ASSFSPTYEQY TRBJ2-7 TRBV5-6
ASSKQGGSSYEQY TRBJ2-7 TRBV9
ASNGQPTDTQY TRBJ2-3 TRBV2